A selection of T cell receptor beta chains follows, all from one sample in a study of T cell repertoires in cytomegalovirus infection. TCRdb ran MiXCR on the reads and lists one entry per CDR3 protein. The sample has roughly 230,000 distinct CDR3 sequences, 22% seen once; the top ten hold over 15%. Sample: CD8+ T cells from PBMCs. All receptors come from a human donor in good health (CMV status not recorded). Some clones in this sample may be carry-over from other donors' samples. CDR3s include the opening cysteine and the closing phenylalanine or tryptophan. Each record gives: clone size, D gene, J gene, V gene, CDR3 DNA, CDR3 protein. D genes are given only for firm matches. Size is stated for part of the rows, as once, few or many counts, or as a class when the clone is expanded.

NA | NA | TRBJ2-7 | TRBV20-1 | TGCAGTGCTAGAGATCCGGGGGGCCTCTACGAGCAGTACTTC | CSARDPGGLYEQYF
NA | TRBD2 | TRBJ2-5 | TRBV29-1 | TGCAGCGTGGACGGGACTAGCGGGGGGGCGTGGGAGACCCAGTACTTC | CSVDGTSGGAWETQYF
few | NA | TRBJ1-4 | TRBV14 | TGTGCCAGCAGGGACCGAGCTAATGAAAAACTGTTTTTT | CASRDRANEKLFF
many | NA | TRBJ2-7 | TRBV7-9 | TGTGCCAGCAGCTCCCAAGACAGCTACGAGCAGTACTTC | CASSSQDSYEQYF
NA | TRBD1 | TRBJ2-1 | TRBV28 | TGTGCCAGCACAGCTCAGGGGGCAAATGAGCAGTTCTTC | CASTAQGANEQFF
few | TRBD1 | TRBJ2-1 | TRBV2 | TGTGCCAGCAGTTCTGCGGGCAGGGGGTATGAGCAGTTCTTC | CASSSAGRGYEQFF
NA | NA | TRBJ2-1 | TRBV27 | TGTGCCAGCAGTCTAGGGGACTTCGCCTACGATGAGCAGTTCTTC | CASSLGDFAYDEQFF
many | NA | TRBJ1-1 | TRBV28 | TGTGCCAGCAGTTTATACCTTGCGACGGACCTGAACACTGAAGCTTTCTTT | CASSLYLATDLNTEAFF
many | TRBD1 | TRBJ1-1 | TRBV2 | TGTGCCAGCAGTGATAGCGAAAACTACCGGACAGGGCAAGGGACCACTGAAGCTTTCTTT | CASSDSENYRTGQGTTEAFF
few | TRBD1 | TRBJ2-7 | TRBV20-1 | TGCAGTGCCACGGACAGGGCCCACGAGCAGTACTTC | CSATDRAHEQYF
many | NA | TRBJ2-3 | TRBV7-3 | TGTGCCAGCAGCTTAGCGGGGCTGGCAGATACGCAGTATTTT | CASSLAGLADTQYF
NA | NA | TRBJ2-7 | TRBV5-4 | TGTGCCAGCAGCTTCGACAGTGGCTCCTACGAGCAGTACTTC | CASSFDSGSYEQYF
few | TRBD1 | TRBJ2-2 | TRBV7-6 | TGTGCCAGCAGCCCCCGATCCGGGACAGGGGGCACCGGGGAGCTGTTTTTT | CASSPRSGTGGTGELFF
few | NA | TRBJ2-7 | TRBV7-9 | TGTGCCAGCAGCCCCCGGACCTCCTACGAGCAGTACTTC | CASSPRTSYEQYF
NA | NA | TRBJ2-5 | TRBV7-9 | TGTGCCAGCAAATTGGGGGACATGGAGACCCAGTACTTC | CASKLGDMETQYF
few | NA | TRBJ2-5 | TRBV7-9 | TGTGCCAGCAGCGATACTCTAGAAGAGACCCAGTACTTC | CASSDTLEETQYF
few | TRBD1 | TRBJ1-1 | TRBV20-1 | TGCAGTGCTTCTAACAGGGGGCTTACTGAAGCTTTCTTT | CSASNRGLTEAFF
few | TRBD2 | TRBJ2-2 | TRBV6-6 | TGTGCCAGCAGATTTCTAGCGGCCACCGGGGAGCTGTTTTTT | CASRFLAATGELFF
NA | NA | TRBJ2-1 | TRBV2 | TGTGCCAGCAGTCGCGGGGGCCACTCCTACAATGAGCAGTTCTTC | CASSRGGHSYNEQFF
NA | NA | TRBJ1-3 | TRBV4-1 | TGCGCCAGCAGCCAAGATGCGGGGGCGCTCGGAAACACCATATATTTT | CASSQDAGALGNTIYF
NA | NA | TRBJ2-7 | TRBV7-9 | TGTGCCAGCAGCTTCGCCGGGAATTCCGAGCAGTACTTC | CASSFAGNSEQYF
NA | NA | TRBJ1-2 | TRBV7-3 | TGTGCCAGCAGCTTTGGGTCAGCCTATGGCTACACCTTC | CASSFGSAYGYTF
few | TRBD1 | TRBJ2-1 | TRBV5-4 | TGTGCCAGCAGCCACCCCGGACAGGGGGCCTACAATGAGCAGTTCTTC | CASSHPGQGAYNEQFF
few | NA | TRBJ1-5 | TRBV27 | TGTGCCAGCAGTTTACAGAAACAGCGCAATCAGCCCCAGCATTTT | CASSLQKQRNQPQHF
few | TRBD1 | TRBJ2-2 | TRBV7-8 | TGTGCCAGCAACCTCCGGACAGGGTACACCGGGGAGCTGTTTTTT | CASNLRTGYTGELFF
NA | NA | TRBJ2-5 | TRBV2 | TGTGCCAGCAGTGCATGGGCCTTTGAGACCCAGTACTTC | CASSAWAFETQYF
NA | TRBD2 | TRBJ2-1 | TRBV20-1 | TGCAGTGCTAGTCGGGGGACTAGCCTTGAGCAGTTCTTC | CSASRGTSLEQFF
NA | NA | TRBJ1-1 | TRBV5-6 | TGTGCCAGCAGCTCCTCTATGCAGAACACTGAAGCTTTCTTT | CASSSSMQNTEAFF
few | NA | TRBJ2-7 | TRBV18 | TGTGCCAGCTCACCCCGGACAGTCAACTCCTACGAGCAGTACTTC | CASSPRTVNSYEQYF
NA | NA | TRBJ2-5 | TRBV28 | TGTGCCAGCAGTTTCCTCGGGGGCAGTTCGGGAGAGACCCAGTACTTC | CASSFLGGSSGETQYF
NA | NA | TRBJ2-3 | TRBV12-3/TRBV12-4 | TGTGCCAGCAGTTCATTTGGGTACGGAACAGATACGCAGTATTTT | CASSSFGYGTDTQYF
many | TRBD2 | TRBJ2-1 | TRBV7-2 | TGTGCCAGCAGCTCGGGACTAGCGGGGGGGCCGGTCTCCTACAATGAGCAGTTCTTC | CASSSGLAGGPVSYNEQFF
many | NA | TRBJ2-5 | TRBV10-3 | TGTGCCATCAGTGAGTACAAGCAAGAGACCCAGTACTTC | CAISEYKQETQYF
NA | NA | TRBJ1-1 | TRBV20-1 | TGCAGTGCTAGAGAACGAAGGGGTTTGGACACTGAAGCTTTCTTT | CSARERRGLDTEAFF
NA | NA | TRBJ2-2 | TRBV3-1 | TGTGCCAGCAGCCAAATACAGGGCACCGGGGAGCTGTTTTTT | CASSQIQGTGELFF
many | NA | TRBJ1-1 | TRBV7-2 | TGTGCCAGCAGCTCAGCGGGTAACACTGAAGCTTTCTTT | CASSSAGNTEAFF
many | NA | TRBJ1-6 | TRBV7-2 | TGTGCCAGCAGCCTTGGAGGGGGCTCCTATAATTCACCCCTCCACTTT | CASSLGGGSYNSPLHF
few | TRBD1 | TRBJ1-5 | TRBV20-1 | TGCAGTGCTAGAGAGGGTGTAACGGGACAGGGGTGGTTCGGGGGCAATCAGCCCCAGCATTTT | CSAREGVTGQGWFGGNQPQHF
many | TRBD2 | TRBJ2-7 | TRBV11-2 | TGTGCCAGCAGCATGGGACTAGCGGGGGGGCAGGGCTACGAGCAGTACTTC | CASSMGLAGGQGYEQYF
NA | NA | TRBJ2-7 | TRBV20-1 | TGCAGTGCTACCCGGGGGGACACCGTTTACGAGCAGTACTTC | CSATRGDTVYEQYF
many | NA | TRBJ1-1 | TRBV19 | TGTGCCAGTAGTCATCTTGGTCGGCAGGAGAACACTGAAGCTTTCTTT | CASSHLGRQENTEAFF
few | NA | TRBJ2-3 | TRBV6-2/TRBV6-3 | TGTGCCAGCAGACCCATTATAAGCACAGATACGCAGTATTTT | CASRPIISTDTQYF